This T cell receptor beta chain was recorded in a study of cytomegalovirus exposure and HLA in healthy donors. The study ran its PCR with 60 Vbeta and 13 Jbeta primers. Study processing details: In a later analysis, roughly 11 million of tens of millions of unique beta chains occurred in at least two donors. The method was immunoSEQ multiplex PCR; TCRdb's version includes in-frame clones alone and lacks a portion of them. The V and J calls and clone size come from that table; D and trimming were worked out from the DNA. The repertoire consists of roughly 180,000 clones, with about 85% occurring once and the leading ten covering 1%. V was trimmed by 0 bases and J by 4 bases, leaving 16 bases between them. Germline values: CDR1 SGHRS, CDR2 YFSETQ. The CDR3 runs to 16 residues.

The sequencing input was PBMCs. The chain joins TRBV5-1 to TRBJ1-1, with no clear D. The TCR comes from a boy aged 2 to 10 in good health and CMV-seronegative. The CDR3 loop is CASSLVVSFGSTEAFF. The CDR3 DNA reads as TGCGCCAGCAGCTTGGTCGTGTCCTTCGGGTCCACTGAAGCTTTCTTT.